One sample yielded the 10 T cell receptor beta chains listed below, sequenced in a study of blood T cell repertoires in COVID-19. The data were produced by immunoSEQ multiplex PCR, yet TCRdb's version contains in-frame clones alone and is incomplete. In the table there are under 250,000 clones, approximately 80% of which are singletons. The sequenced material came from peripheral blood. The source of these receptors is a man in his forties with acute or convalescent COVID-19.

V gene TRBV7-2 combines with J gene TRBJ1-1; the match to TRBD1 covers 8 bases. V shed 2 bases, J shed 10 bases, and the junction held 18 bases outside the gene matches. Germline CDR1 SGHTA, CDR2 FQGNSA. The CDR3 runs to 17 residues. Here the CDR3 DNA reads TGTGCCAGCAGCTTAAAAGGGGCGCGGGGGCCGACAGGGGTAGCTTTCTTT. This gives the protein CASSLKGARGPTGVAFF.

On this clone: Within the sample, other DNA sequences also encode this same CDR3. Written as DNA, the CDR3 is TGTGCCAGCAGCCAAGGCAGATCCAATCAGCCCCAGCATTTT. Translated, it gives CASSQGRSNQPQHF. The chain carries TRBV3-1 (or the pseudogene TRBV3-2) and TRBJ1-5; D uncertain. V was pared by 1 base and J by 3 bases, with 7 bases between. Germline V CDR1 and CDR2: LGHDT, YNNKEL (reference sequence). This CDR3 contains 14 residues.

V usage is TRBV5-1 and J usage is TRBJ2-5; 8 bases fit TRBD2. Germline V lookup: CDR1 SGHRS, CDR2 YFSETQ. Unmatched junction bases numbered 14, after V lost 3 bases and J lost 7 bases. The CDR3 is 16 residues long. The CDR3 here is CASSSVAGSTLGTQYF. In DNA form, the CDR3 reads TGCGCCAGCAGCTCTGTAGCGGGATCGACTCTTGGGACCCAGTACTTC.

The genes are TRBV5-1 and TRBJ1-1, with D perhaps matching TRBD1 (5 bases). This CDR3 is 14 amino acids long. Germline CDR1 and CDR2: SGHRS and YFSETQ. V lost 5 bases to trimming and J lost 5 bases, with 16 bases between them. The CDR3 sequence is CASSFGALGTEAFF. The CDR3 bases are TGCGCCAGCAGTTTTGGGGCTTTGGGAACTGAAGCTTTCTTT.

The chain recombines TRBV5-4 with TRBJ1-2; maybe TRBD1 (5 bases). The CDR3 totals 14 residues. Germline lookup yields CDR1 SGHNT and CDR2 YYREEE (reference sequence). The V end lost 5 bases, the J end lost 3 bases, and 14 bases lay between the germline ends. The CDR3 is CASRDWGGDYGYTF. Here the CDR3 DNA reads TGTGCCAGCAGGGACTGGGGGGGTGACTATGGCTACACCTTC.

The genes are TRBV6-5 and TRBJ2-1; TRBD1 agrees at 7 bases. Unmatched junction bases numbered 6, after V lost 2 bases and J lost 5 bases. The CDR3 is made up of 15 amino acids. Germline CDR1 MNHEY, CDR2 SVGAGI. The CDR3 DNA follows: TGTGCCAGCAGTTACACCGGGACAGACAACAATGAGCAGTTCTTC. This translates into CASSYTGTDNNEQFF.

This clone was seen a handful of times. The V and J genes are TRBV2 and TRBJ1-1; 7 nucleotides align to TRBD1. This CDR3 has 15 residues. The germline gives CDR1 SNHLY, CDR2 FYNNEI. J lost 1 base, V lost 6 bases, and 8 bases had no gene match. The CDR3 protein is CASRKVGTANTEAFF. The CDR3, as DNA: TGTGCCAGCAGAAAAGTTGGGACAGCGAACACTGAAGCTTTCTTT.

The rearrangement links TRBV28 to TRBJ1-4; no clear D gene. Germline CDR1 reads MDHEN; CDR2 reads SYDVKM. This CDR3 has 13 residues. V was pared by 5 bases and J by 8 bases, with 12 bases between. CDR3 bases: TGTGCCAGCAGTCCCCCGACAATGGAAAAACTGTTTTTT. It yields the protein CASSPPTMEKLFF.

The chain is built from TRBV5-6 and TRBJ1-1; possible D gene TRBD1, 5 bases. The V end lost 1 base, the J end lost 2 bases, and 9 bases lay between the germline ends. Looked up from germline, CDR1 is SGHDT and CDR2 is YYEEEE. The CDR3 is made up of 14 amino acids. CDR3 amino acids: CASSLWGTNTEAFF. The CDR3 region has the DNA TGTGCCAGCAGCTTGTGGGGGACTAACACTGAAGCTTTCTTT. The whole variable domain, filled in from reference TRBV5-6 and TRBJ1-1, reads DAGVTQSPTHLIKTRGQQVTLRCSPKSGHDTVSWYQQALGQGPQFIFQYYEEEERQRGNFPDRFSGHQFPNYSSELNVNALLLGDSALYLCASSLWGTNTEAFFGQGTRLTVV.

This sequence joins TRBV18 and TRBJ2-1, with D unclear. V dropped 5 bases and J dropped 2 bases, with 7 bases sitting between them. The CDR3 contains 13 residues. The V gene's germline CDR1 is KGHSH and CDR2 LQKENI. DNA of the CDR3: TGTGCCAGCTCATTTGGGCCCTACAATGAGCAGTTCTTC. Encoded protein: CASSFGPYNEQFF.